This TCR beta chain was sequenced in a study of blood T cells in healthy people across ages. Findings of the study overall: Nothing was known about donor CMV status, and this possibly confounded expanded clonotype changes.

In its sample, this clonotype was seen a few times. What it recognizes is unknown. For the second PCR, which ran for roughly 6 to 11 cycles, a sample-barcoded 5' primer and a J-beta primer mix were used. Each CDR3 protein is one row after TCRdb ran MiXCR on the 5' RACE reads. The table records 540,000 or so distinct CDR3 sequences, 40% to 55% of them present only once. The CDR3 is 13 residues long. Germline CDR1 ENHRY, CDR2 SYGVKD. Trimming left V 2 bases short and J 7 bases short, with 6 bases between. The source is a man older than 75 in good health. The V and J genes are TRBV10-3 and TRBJ1-6; D is ambiguous. The sample consisted of blood. CDR3 amino acids: CAISERENSPLHF. CDR3 DNA: TGTGCCATCAGTGAGCGGGAGAATTCACCCCTCCACTTT.